This TCR beta chain was found in a study of shared clonotypes between healthy human individuals. Execution of the assay was at deep level. Every subset had its genomic DNA shared out evenly among several immunoSEQ plates. TCRdb keeps only in-frame clones here, not all; method: immunoSEQ multiplex PCR. The data show over 2 million clones, 85% to 95% seen once. As for this clone: The target antigen is unknown. Other DNA sequences from this sample encode an identical CDR3 as well.

Regarding the study as a whole: Unshared clonotypes carried lower generation probabilities than those common to all four donors. Across a handful of donors, naive CD4 shared about 5%, naive CD8 less than 4%, memory CD4 more than 2%, memory CD8 more than 0.35%.

V lost 0 bases to trimming and J lost 6 bases; unmatched junction nucleotides: 1. The CDR3 length is 13 residues. CDR1 and CDR2 (germline): SEHNR, FQNEAQ (reference sequence). The sequence was obtained from a man between 18 and 29 years old in good health. Sequencing was carried out using naive CD4+ T cells sorted from blood. Noted subset: CD45RA+ positively selected. The chain couples TRBV7-9 to TRBJ1-2; TRBD1 matches at 7 bases. The CDR3 sequence is CASSLAGGNGYTF. CDR3 DNA: TGTGCCAGCAGCTTAGCAGGGGGCAATGGCTACACCTTC.